Included here is one T cell receptor (beta chain) sequence, with context. Its antigen is currently unknown. Gene and germline names: mouse. Sequencing of TCRbeta CDR3 at survey depth gave sequences and template counts. Libraries were prepared by immunoSEQ multiplex PCR; TCRdb keeps only in-frame clonotypes and omits some of them. The table shows just over 20,000 clones, with about 70% occurring only once. This entry comes from a study of tissue T cells after allogeneic stem cell transplantation. Study results and caveats: In patients and mice, blood and spleen missed much of tissue repertoire. TCR repertoires tracked anatomic similarity, regardless of disease or transplant status. Shared clones across patients were few; motif clustering revealed tissue-specific shared signatures.

The TCR comes from a female BALB/c mouse in good health. This strain has MHC haplotype H2-d. Sample: blood.

The CDR3 DNA, read in part, is TGTGGTGCTCTCACAAACAACGAAAGATTATTT. It yields the protein CGALTNNERLF. In full, the CDR3 reads CGALTNNERLFF. The chain employs TRBV20 and TRBJ1-4; D ambiguous. The read finishes 1 residue shy of the CDR3 end, and the germline J gene is used to complete it. V gave up 5 bases and J gave up 4 bases, with 8 bases separating them. CDR1 and CDR2 (germline): GFQATS, STVNSAI. This CDR3 contains 12 residues.